These T cell receptor beta chains were read from a single sample in a study of beta chain features in type 1 diabetes. Assay: immunoSEQ multiplex PCR; the TCRdb copy retains only in-frame clones and omits some. The sample shows about 160,000 clones, around 8.3% of them seen only once. The sequenced sample consisted of central memory CD4+ T cells from blood. The receptors here all came from a woman aged 18 to 35 with type 1 diabetes. Each CDR3 is given with its conserved first and last residue. D genes are given only for firm matches. The listing skips clone size in some rows; elsewhere it reads once, few, many or a size class.

few	TRBD2	TRBV9	TRBJ2-5	CASSVGGREVTQYF	TGTGCCAGCAGCGTAGGGGGGCGGGAGGTGACCCAGTACTTC
.	.	TRBV5-4	TRBJ2-7	CASSAESPGGEQYF	TGTGCCAGCAGCGCCGAAAGCCCCGGGGGCGAGCAGTACTTC
few	.	TRBV5-4	TRBJ1-2	CASSLGRTGLVPDTF	TGTGCCAGCAGCTTGGGGAGAACAGGGTTAGTTCCGGACACCTTC
.	TRBD1	TRBV2	TRBJ1-5	CASSGRQGVNQPQHF	TGTGCCAGCAGTGGGAGACAGGGAGTAAATCAGCCCCAGCATTTT
few	.	TRBV30	TRBJ1-5	CAWSLQGGNQPQHF	TGTGCCTGGAGTTTACAGGGAGGCAATCAGCCCCAGCATTTT
few	.	TRBV29-1	TRBJ1-5	CSVVGTDIHQPQHF	TGCAGCGTTGTTGGAACAGACATTCATCAGCCCCAGCATTTT
many	TRBD2	TRBV29-1	TRBJ2-5	CSASGRETQYF	TGCAGCGCGAGCGGGAGAGAGACCCAGTACTTC
few	.	TRBV30	TRBJ2-4	CAWSVFVAKNIQYF	TGTGCCTGGAGTGTCTTCGTAGCCAAAAACATTCAGTACTTC
.	TRBD2	TRBV6-5	TRBJ2-7	CASSQRDGSYEQYF	TGTGCCAGCAGTCAGCGGGACGGATCCTACGAGCAGTACTTC
.	TRBD1	TRBV18	TRBJ1-2	CASSPGQGGYGYTF	TGTGCCAGCTCACCAGGACAGGGAGGCTATGGCTACACCTTC
.	TRBD1	TRBV4-3	TRBJ2-1	CASSQDLSGTGGPRNEQFF	TGCGCCAGCAGCCAAGACCTATCCGGGACAGGGGGTCCACGGAATGAGCAGTTCTTC
.	.	TRBV14	TRBJ2-7	CASSQRSGNSYEQYF	TGTGCCAGCAGCCAACGGTCGGGAAACTCCTACGAGCAGTACTTC
few	.	TRBV7-2	TRBJ1-5	CASSTTPSQPQHF	TGTGCCAGCAGCACGACACCGTCGCAGCCCCAGCATTTT
few	.	TRBV4-2	TRBJ2-7	CASSQVTAVRDEQYF	TGTGCCAGCAGCCAAGTAACTGCGGTCCGGGACGAGCAGTACTTC
few	.	TRBV14	TRBJ2-1	CASSQRQNSYNEQFF	TGTGCCAGCAGCCAAAGACAGAACTCCTACAATGAGCAGTTCTTC
.	.	TRBV6-5	TRBJ2-2	CASSARLVGGELFF	TGTGCCAGCAGTGCCCGACTAGTGGGGGGGGAGCTGTTTTTT
few	TRBD2	TRBV2	TRBJ2-1	CASKASGYNEQFF	TGTGCCAGCAAGGCTAGCGGATACAATGAGCAGTTCTTC
few	.	TRBV30	TRBJ1-2	CAWSSGQRGGYTF	TGTGCCTGGAGTAGCGGACAGCGGGGAGGCTACACCTTC
few	TRBD2	TRBV18	TRBJ2-1	CASSPERETFF	TGTGCCAGCTCACCAGAGCGGGAGACGTTCTTC
few	TRBD2	TRBV12-5	TRBJ2-7	CASGQRGEQYF	TGTGCTAGTGGCCAGCGGGGAGAGCAGTACTTC
few	TRBD2	TRBV7-6	TRBJ2-1	CASSPRREPPVNEQFF	TGTGCCAGCAGCCCTCGGCGGGAGCCCCCCGTCAATGAGCAGTTCTTC
.	.	TRBV29-1	TRBJ2-7	CSVESSASYEQYF	TGCAGCGTTGAGTCTAGCGCCTCCTACGAGCAGTACTTC
.	TRBD2	TRBV5-1	TRBJ2-7	CASSETSGGPFYEQYF	TGCGCCAGCAGCGAAACTAGCGGGGGCCCCTTTTACGAGCAGTACTTC
few	TRBD2	TRBV14	TRBJ2-3	CASSQTAGADTQYF	TGTGCCAGCAGCCAAACAGCGGGAGCGGATACGCAGTATTTT
few	TRBD1	TRBV5-1	TRBJ1-2	CASSPGDRSYGYTF	TGCGCCAGCAGCCCGGGGGACAGGAGCTATGGCTACACCTTC
few	TRBD1	TRBV7-9	TRBJ1-4	CASSPGQGGEKLFF	TGTGCCAGCAGCCCGGGACAGGGGGGTGAAAAACTGTTTTTT
.	TRBD2	TRBV7-2	TRBJ2-1	CASTPAGLAGEQFF	TGTGCCAGCACCCCGGCCGGACTAGCTGGTGAGCAGTTCTTC
.	.	TRBV27	TRBJ1-2	CASSFLSRQGGGYTF	TGTGCCAGCAGTTTTCTGTCCAGACAAGGAGGCGGCTACACCTTC
.	.	TRBV11-2	TRBJ2-3	CASSAYSDTQYF	TGTGCCAGCAGCGCGTACTCCGATACGCAGTATTTT